One sample yielded the 27 T cell receptor beta chains listed below, sequenced in a study of shared clonotypes between healthy human individuals. Assay used: immunoSEQ multiplex PCR; TCRdb lists only in-frame clones, some missing. The sample lists about 2.4 million clones, roughly 93% occurring once. Sequencing was performed on naive CD4+ T cells from PBMCs. Subset denoted: CD45RA+ positively selected. These receptors were obtained from a man aged 18 to 29 in good health. Some clones in this sample may be carry-over from other donors' samples.

With regard to this clone: Different DNA sequences within this sample yield the same CDR3. V gene TRBV7-9 combines with J gene TRBJ1-5; D is perhaps TRBD1 (5 bases). The CDR3 consists of 15 residues. Trimming pared 5 bases from V and 2 bases from J, leaving 13 bases between. The germline gives CDR1 SEHNR, CDR2 FQNEAQ (reference sequence). CDR3 sequence (DNA): TGTGCCAGCAGCCCAGGAGGGGCAGGCAATCAGCCCCAGCATTTT. Its protein is CASSPGGAGNQPQHF. Full variable domain (rest looked up from reference TRBV7-9 and TRBJ1-5): DTGVSQNPRHKITKRGQNVTFRCDPISEHNRLYWYRQTLGQGPEFLTYFQNEAQLEKSRLLSDRFSAERPKGSFSTLEIQRTEQGDSAMYLCASSPGGAGNQPQHFGDGTRLSIL.

As regards this clone: Other DNA sequences in the sample encode the same CDR3. The chain carries TRBV19 and TRBJ2-7, with 8 bases lining up with TRBD1. V shed 4 bases and J 1 base; nucleotides not matched to a gene: 3. The CDR3 loop spans 14 amino acids. Germline V lookup: CDR1 LNHDA, CDR2 SQIVND (reference sequence). The CDR3 DNA reads TGTGCCAGTAGTACCAGGACAGGGTCCTACGAGCAGTACTTC. This encodes CASSTRTGSYEQYF.

The chain carries TRBV28 and TRBJ2-3; 8 bases align to TRBD1. CDR1 is MDHEN and CDR2 is SYDVKM in the germline V gene. This CDR3 has 13 amino acids. The V segment lost 10 bases and the J segment 10 bases; nucleotides outside the gene matches: 13. CDR3 nucleotide sequence: TGTGCCACAGGGGGCGGGTGGATTGAGGCGCAGTATTTT. Protein product: CATGGGWIEAQYF.

The rearrangement links TRBV11-2 to TRBJ2-5, with unresolved D. V was cut by 2 bases and J by 0 bases, with 4 bases left in between. The CDR3 is made up of 13 amino acids. Germline assignment: CDR1 SGHAT and CDR2 FQNNGV. The CDR3 protein is CASSLSYQETQYF. The DNA for the CDR3 is TGTGCCAGCAGCTTATCATACCAAGAGACCCAGTACTTC.

The chain recombines TRBV5-1 with TRBJ2-2; D unresolved. Germline V gives CDR1 SGHRS, CDR2 YFSETQ. This CDR3 contains 17 residues. Deletions cut 2 bases from V and 0 bases from J, with 14 bases between. CDR3 DNA sequence: TGCGCCAGCAGCTTCCGTCATGGACGAACGAACACCGGGGAGCTGTTTTTT. This codes for CASSFRHGRTNTGELFF.

V usage is TRBV27 and J usage is TRBJ1-4, with 11 bases that match TRBD1. The ends lost 3 bases at V and 12 bases at J; junction bases unmatched: 6. CDR1 is MNHEY, CDR2 SMNVEV, per germline (reference sequence). The CDR3 length is 14 residues. DNA for the CDR3: TGTGCCAGCAGTTTTGGTGGACAGGGGGCTCAACTGTTTTTT. Translated: CASSFGGQGAQLFF.

The chain is built from TRBV6-5 and TRBJ1-6, with D possibly TRBD1 on 6 matching bases. CDR1 and CDR2 from the germline V gene are MNHEY and SVGAGI. The CDR3 contains 15 residues. Trimming left V 0 bases short and J 9 bases short, with 12 bases between. The CDR3 DNA follows: TGTGCCAGCAGTTACTCAACAGGGAGGCGTTCACCCCTCCACTTT. Protein: CASSYSTGRRSPLHF.

The V call is TRBV7-9, the J call TRBJ2-1; 7 bases agree with TRBD2. Trimming removed 5 bases from V and 8 bases from J; junction bases left unmatched: 3. The CDR3 runs to 12 residues. CDR1 SEHNR and CDR2 FQNEAQ come from the germline V gene (reference sequence). CDR3 bases: TGTGCCAGCAGCCCTGGGAGGGATGAGCAGTTCTTC. It translates to CASSPGRDEQFF.

In its sample, this clone was seen a few times. The chain has TRBV19 and TRBJ1-4; 9 bases match TRBD1. The J segment lost 8 bases and the V segment lost 5 bases, leaving 9 bases of the junction unmatched. This CDR3 is 15 amino acids long. The germline V gene encodes CDR1 LNHDA and CDR2 SQIVND (reference sequence). DNA of the CDR3: TGTGCCAGTAGTTCTCGACAGGGGGAACAGGAAAAACTGTTTTTT. Translation: CASSSRQGEQEKLFF.

The chain carries TRBV7-2 and TRBJ2-7; 11 nucleotides match TRBD1. This CDR3 contains 14 residues. Trimming removed 5 bases from V and 7 bases from J; junction bases left unmatched: 7. Germline V gene data show CDR1 as SGHTA and CDR2 as FQGNSA. Written as DNA, the CDR3 is TGTGCCAGCAGCCTCCGGGACAGGGGGTGGGAGCAGTACTTC. Translated, it gives CASSLRDRGWEQYF.

This chain connects TRBV30 to TRBJ2-7; tentatively, D is TRBD2 (5 bases). Trimming left V 1 base short and J 2 bases short, with 12 bases between. The germline V gene has CDR1 GTSNPN and CDR2 SVGIG (reference sequence). There are 14 residues in the CDR3. The CDR3 region has the DNA TGTGCCTGGAGTGGTGGCGGGTCGGCCTACGAGCAGTACTTC. Its translation: CAWSGGGSAYEQYF.

This clone has only one observation. The chain carries TRBV28 and TRBJ2-3; D remains ambiguous. The length of the CDR3 is 13 residues. Per germline, CDR1 MDHEN and CDR2 SYDVKM. Between the trimmed V and J ends, which lost 6 bases and 2 bases, there was a span of 9 bases. The CDR3 coding sequence is TGTGCCAGCAGGGAAGACTCCACAGATACGCAGTATTTT. Translated, it gives CASREDSTDTQYF. The whole variable domain, remainder taken from reference TRBV28 and TRBJ2-3, is DVKVTQSSRYLVKRTGEKVFLECVQDMDHENMFWYRQDPGLGLRLIYFSYDVKMKEKGDIPEGYSVSREKKERFSLILESASTNQTSMYLCASREDSTDTQYFGPGTRLTVL.

The CDR3 DNA reads as TGTGCCAGCAGGAAAATTTGGGATCCCTCCTACGAGCAGTACTTC. Its protein is CASRKIWDPSYEQYF. The gene calls are TRBV27 and TRBJ2-7; D is unclear. This CDR3 is 15 amino acids long. Germline assignment: CDR1 MNHEY and CDR2 SMNVEV (reference sequence). Trimming took off 6 bases at V and 0 bases at J, with 15 bases between the two ends.

The V and J genes are TRBV7-3 and TRBJ2-1; the match to TRBD2 covers 8 bases. The CDR3 runs 15 residues. J was trimmed by 8 bases and V by 5 bases; bases with no gene match: 11. Germline CDR1 reads SGHTA; CDR2 reads FQGTGA. The CDR3 sequence: CASSRGTSGGDEQFF. DNA of the CDR3: TGTGCCAGCAGCCGGGGCACCTCCGGGGGGGATGAGCAGTTCTTC.

J is TRBJ2-1 and V is TRBV6-5; maybe TRBD2 (6 bases). CDR1 and CDR2 from the germline V gene are MNHEY and SVGAGI. V dropped 2 bases and J dropped 12 bases, with 17 bases sitting between them. This CDR3 is built from 14 residues. CDR3 protein: CASSYDPPGVGQFF. CDR3 nucleotides: TGTGCCAGCAGTTACGACCCGCCGGGGGTCGGGCAGTTCTTC.

The chain employs TRBV4-3 and TRBJ2-7; 10 nucleotides agree with TRBD1. V gave up 1 base and J gave up 2 bases; unmatched junction bases: 5. Germline CDR1 is LGHNA and CDR2 is YSLEER. The CDR3 is 16 residues long. The CDR3 DNA is TGCGCCAGCAGCCAAGTTGGTGGACAGGGGGCCTACGAGCAGTACTTC. Amino acids: CASSQVGGQGAYEQYF.

Concerning this clone itself: This same CDR3 is encoded by further DNA sequences in the sample. CDR3 coding DNA: TGCGCCAGCAGCTTGGAGGGACAAGGGTCCTACGAGCAGTACTTC. It yields the protein CASSLEGQGSYEQYF. The chain is built from TRBV5-1 and TRBJ2-7; D perhaps matches TRBD1 (6 bases). From germline, CDR1 is SGHRS and CDR2 YFSETQ. The CDR3 runs to 15 residues. V lost 0 bases to trimming and J lost 1 base, with 11 bases between them.

This clone was counted a few times. The chain carries TRBV18 and TRBJ1-1; TRBD1 is a possible D gene (6 bases). This CDR3 is 13 amino acids long. CDR1 is KGHSH, CDR2 LQKENI, per germline. Trimming took 5 bases from V and 1 from J, leaving 8 bases between them. Here the CDR3 DNA reads TGTGCCAGCTCATCACAGGGGAACACTGAAGCTTTCTTT. As protein: CASSSQGNTEAFF. Full variable domain (outside the CDR3, taken from reference TRBV18 and TRBJ1-1): NAGVMQNPRHLVRRRGQEARLRCSPMKGHSHVYWYRQLPEEGLKFMVYLQKENIIDESGMPKERFSAEFPKEGPSILRIQQVVRGDSAAYFCASSSQGNTEAFFGQGTRLTVV.

V gene TRBV19 combines with J gene TRBJ2-7; unclear D gene. Germline V gene data show CDR1 as LNHDA and CDR2 as SQIVND (reference sequence). The CDR3 extends over 14 amino acids. Between the trimmed V and J ends, which lost 2 bases and 0 bases, there was a span of 8 bases. CDR3: CASSIFSGSYEQYF. As DNA, the CDR3 is TGTGCCAGTAGTATATTCTCAGGCTCCTACGAGCAGTACTTC.

The J gene is TRBJ2-1, the V gene TRBV10-1; 11 bases fit TRBD2. The CDR3 loop spans 15 amino acids. Germline values: CDR1 WNHNN, CDR2 SYGVQD (reference sequence). V lost 3 bases, J lost 10 bases, and 8 bases stayed unmatched. The CDR3 DNA reads TGCGCCAGCAGTGAAGCCGGGACTAGCGGAACAGAGCAGTTCTTC. As protein: CASSEAGTSGTEQFF.

CDR3 sequence (DNA): TGTGCCAGCGCCGCGTGGACGACCGGGGAGCTGTTTTTT. Translation: CASAAWTTGELFF. The gene calls are TRBV7-3 and TRBJ2-2; D ambiguous. This CDR3 region has 13 residues. Trimming left V 8 bases short and J 5 bases short, with 12 bases between. CDR1 SGHTA and CDR2 FQGTGA come from the germline V gene.

The chain carries TRBV6-1 and TRBJ1-1; 7 nucleotides line up with TRBD1. The CDR3 loop spans 11 amino acids. Germline V gene data show CDR1 as MNHNS and CDR2 as SASEGT. With V trimmed by 5 bases and J by 8 bases, 2 bases remained unmatched. CDR3 sequence: CASSWGQEAFF. The CDR3 DNA reads as TGTGCCAGCAGTTGGGGACAGGAAGCTTTCTTT.

The J gene is TRBJ1-6, the V gene TRBV11-2; tentative D call: TRBD1 (5 bases). Trimming removed 6 bases from V and 5 bases from J, with 11 bases in between. Germline V gene sequence: CDR1 SGHAT, CDR2 FQNNGV. CDR3 length equals 14 residues. The chain's CDR3 is CASSRQLNNSPLHF. CDR3 nucleotide sequence: TGTGCCAGCAGTCGACAGCTTAATAATTCACCCCTCCACTTT.

The genes are TRBV7-3 and TRBJ2-7; 7 bases are shared with TRBD1. The J segment lost 3 bases and the V segment lost 4 bases, leaving 6 bases of the junction unmatched. The CDR3 spans 14 residues. Per germline, CDR1 SGHTA and CDR2 FQGTGA. The CDR3 loop reads CASSSRTGYYEQYF. The CDR3 region has the DNA TGTGCCAGCAGCTCACGGACAGGTTACTACGAGCAGTACTTC.

The V call is TRBV7-2, the J call TRBJ2-3, with 8 bases matching TRBD2. Germline V gene lookup returns CDR1 SGHTA and CDR2 FQGNSA. There are 12 residues in the CDR3. The V segment lost 7 bases and the J segment 6 bases; nucleotides outside the gene matches: 3. The DNA for the CDR3 is TGTGCCAGCACGGGGGGGACGGATACGCAGTATTTT. Its translation is CASTGGTDTQYF.

Regarding this clone: The identical CDR3 is also encoded by other nucleotide sequences in the sample. The V call is TRBV2, the J call TRBJ2-3; D gene uncertain. Per the germline V gene, CDR1 is SNHLY and CDR2 is FYNNEI. The ends were cut back, 3 bases at V and 0 bases at J, with 7 bases in the middle. The CDR3 is 14 residues long. The CDR3 coding sequence is TGTGCCAGCAGTGACAGCTCTAGCACAGATACGCAGTATTTT. Protein: CASSDSSSTDTQYF.

The rearrangement joins TRBV5-4 to TRBJ2-5; 8 bases match TRBD2. The CDR3 is 19 residues long. The V and J ends lost 1 base and 1 base, in that order; junction bases with no gene match: 15. Germline V lookup: CDR1 SGHNT, CDR2 YYREEE (reference sequence). The CDR3 nucleotides read TGTGCCAGCAGCTTGCCCGGGACTAGAGGCGTGTCGTCCCAAGAGACCCAGTACTTC. As protein: CASSLPGTRGVSSQETQYF. The variable domain in full, with the rest retrieved from reference TRBV5-4 and TRBJ2-5, is ETGVTQSPTHLIKTRGQQVTLRCSSQSGHNTVSWYQQALGQGPQFIFQYYREEENGRGNFPPRFSGLQFPNYSSELNVNALELDDSALYLCASSLPGTRGVSSQETQYFGPGTRLLVL.